A single sample is the source of the 11 T cell receptor beta chains below, sequenced in a study of Graves' ophthalmopathy and Graves' hyperthyroidism. The TCR beta CDR3 regions underwent amplification from RNA transcripts. HTBI primers primed a first-round RT-PCR, and a second-round multiplex PCR followed. MiXCR was run by TCRdb on the multiplex PCR reads, yielding one entry per CDR3 protein. The sample yields around 1.1 million distinct CDR3 sequences, 35% to 40% seen once. The sample taken for sequencing was peripheral blood or thyroid tissue (not recorded which). These receptors originate from an adult man with Graves' hyperthyroidism.

In the case of this clonotype: Given a much more abundant clone one base away, this may be a read error. The conserved phenylalanine or tryptophan normally closing the CDR3 is absent here, so this likely arose from a read error. J is TRBJ2-5 and V is TRBV5-1, with D possibly matching TRBD1 (6 bases). Germline loops: CDR1 SGHRS, CDR2 YFSETQ. The CDR3 has 15 residues. Trimming left V 4 bases short and J 1 base short, with 14 bases between. The chain's CDR3 is CASSLNTGSQETQYL. CDR3 nucleotide sequence: TGCGCCAGCAGCCTAAATACAGGGAGCCAAGAGACCCAGTACCTC.

V gene TRBV6-1 combines with J gene TRBJ1-2; D is unclear. V shed 1 base and J shed 4 bases, with 16 bases lying between them. This CDR3 region has 16 residues. CDR1 is MNHNS, CDR2 SASEGT, per germline. The CDR3 sequence is CASSEVITVWTYGYTF. The CDR3 DNA is TGTGCCAGCAGTGAAGTCATTACAGTTTGGACCTATGGCTACACCTTC.

V usage is TRBV7-9 and J usage is TRBJ2-2, with 9 bases identical to TRBD1. Germline CDR1 reads SEHNR; CDR2 reads FQNEAQ (reference sequence). This CDR3 spans 15 amino acids. V shed 6 bases, J shed 6 bases, and the junction held 8 bases outside the gene matches. The chain's CDR3 is CASSAGTGTSGELFF. The CDR3 DNA sequence: TGTGCCAGCAGTGCCGGGACAGGGACGTCCGGGGAGCTGTTTTTT.

The gene calls are TRBV29-1 and TRBJ2-5; 7 nucleotides match TRBD2. Germline CDR1 reads SQVTM; CDR2 reads ANQGSEA. The CDR3 spans 14 residues. The junction had 12 bases not matched to a gene; V was cut back by 7 bases and J by 4 bases. CDR3 protein: CSAGPEGTTETQYF. The CDR3 nucleotides read TGCAGCGCAGGGCCCGAGGGGACTACAGAGACCCAGTACTTC.

This clonotype was seen many times. The chain uses TRBV20-1 and TRBJ2-5; D is unclear. This CDR3 spans 14 amino acids. Trimming removed 6 bases at V and 3 bases at J, with 17 bases between. CDR1 and CDR2 (germline): DFQATT, SNEGSKA (reference sequence). The CDR3: CSAVRLIKKETQYF. The CDR3, as DNA: TGCAGTGCAGTTAGACTCATTAAGAAAGAGACCCAGTACTTC.

This clonotype was seen at least ten times. The chain uses TRBV10-3 and TRBJ1-5; possible D gene TRBD1, 6 bases. The CDR3 runs 15 residues. Germline loops: CDR1 ENHRY, CDR2 SYGVKD. Trimming took off 3 bases at V and 0 bases at J, with 9 bases between the two ends. The CDR3 DNA sequence: TGTGCCATCAGTGACTGGGGGCATAGCAATCAGCCCCAGCATTTT. As protein: CAISDWGHSNQPQHF.

The chain uses TRBV5-4 and TRBJ1-4, with 7 bases matching TRBD1. The CDR3 is 15 amino acids. With V trimmed by 0 bases and J by 8 bases, 7 bases remained unmatched. Germline V gives CDR1 SGHNT, CDR2 YYREEE (reference sequence). CDR3 region: CASSLVSGGREKLFF. The CDR3 region has the DNA TGTGCCAGCAGCTTGGTGTCAGGGGGGCGCGAAAAACTGTTTTTT.

This clonotype was found many times. The chain recombines TRBV29-1 with TRBJ2-7; no clear D gene. The CDR3 consists of 14 residues. V lost 0 bases and J lost 2, with 11 bases in between. Germline CDR1 and CDR2: SQVTM and ANQGSEA. CDR3 amino acids: CSVEDIRHPYEQYF. DNA for the CDR3: TGCAGCGTTGAAGATATTCGGCACCCCTACGAGCAGTACTTC.

V is TRBV11-1 and J is TRBJ1-5, with D possibly matching TRBD1 (5 bases). CDR1 and CDR2 from the germline V gene are SGHAT and FQDESV (reference sequence). Trimming removed 5 bases at V and 5 bases at J, with 16 bases between. CDR3 length: 15 amino acids. CDR3 nucleotide sequence: TGTGCCAGCAGCAATGCCCGGCGGGGCCATCAGCCCCAGCATTTT. This translates into CASSNARRGHQPQHF.

The table lists this clonotype with many counts. The chain links TRBV7-2 to TRBJ2-5; 8 positions agree with TRBD1. Trimming cost V 3 bases and J 0 bases; bases outside gene matches: 3. The CDR3 runs to 15 residues. CDR1 is SGHTA and CDR2 is FQGNSA in the germline V gene. CDR3 sequence (DNA): TGTGCCAGCAGCTTGCTGACAGGGGACCAAGAGACCCAGTACTTC. This gives the protein CASSLLTGDQETQYF.

The chain has TRBV24-1 and TRBJ1-2; D is unclear. The CDR3 runs 13 residues. Germline V gene data show CDR1 as KGHDR and CDR2 as SFDVKD. The germline V and J ends were trimmed by 7 bases and 6 bases, with 14 bases remaining between them. The CDR3 here is CATSPTGSDGYTF. The CDR3 DNA reads as TGTGCCACCAGCCCTACCGGGAGCGATGGCTACACCTTC.